The entry below describes one T cell receptor (beta chain). This sample stems from a study of blood T cell repertoires in COVID-19. On the study more broadly: COVID-19 samples collected from the United States, Italy and Spain covered acute and convalescent phases. PBMCs, B-cell-depleted T cells, or T cells were the source of the cDNA or gDNA that made up the material.

Original handling: Counts of nucleated cells, estimated from reference gene primer amplification, were obtained. Sequenced by immunoSEQ multiplex PCR; TCRdb stores in-frame clones only, minus some. V and J calls and clone size are copied from that table; D and trimming were computed from the DNA. The sample includes 140,000 or so clones, around 83% of them seen just once. V was cut by 4 bases and J by 5 bases, with 13 bases left in between. Germline CDR1 reads SGHNT; CDR2 reads YYREEE (reference sequence). This CDR3 contains 14 residues. This sequence joins TRBV5-4 and TRBJ2-1, with a possible D match to TRBD2 (6 bases). The TCR originated in a woman older than 75 with acute or convalescent COVID-19. Sequenced input: peripheral blood. The CDR3 is CASSTLALNNEQFF. The CDR3 nucleotides are TGTGCCAGCAGCACCCTAGCGTTAAACAATGAGCAGTTCTTC.